These 20 T cell receptor beta chains came from one sample sequenced in a study of glioma-infiltrating T cells after dendritic cell vaccination. Clones were sequenced by immunoSEQ multiplex PCR, and TCRdb holds only the in-frame ones, with some missing. The sample records fewer than 110,000 clones, roughly 81% being singletons. Sequencing was performed on blood, taken before dendritic cell vaccination. Source of these receptors: a human donor with glioblastoma.

In its sample, this clone was seen a few times. This rearrangement joins TRBV6-5 to TRBJ1-2; 8 bases line up with TRBD1. V lost 6 bases and J lost 8; bases outside the gene matches: 8. Germline loops: CDR1 MNHEY, CDR2 SVGAGI. CDR3 length: 13 amino acids. In nucleotides, the CDR3 is TGTGCCAGCAGGGTAGGACAGGGAGAAGGCTACACCTTC. Residues: CASRVGQGEGYTF.

The chain has TRBV9 and TRBJ2-1; tentative D call: TRBD2 (6 bases). The CDR3 spans 15 residues. The germline V gene has CDR1 SGDLS and CDR2 YYNGEE. The V end lost 6 bases, the J end lost 0 bases, and 13 bases lay between the germline ends. Here the CDR3 reads CASTKQDYSYNEQFF. The CDR3 DNA reads as TGTGCCAGCACCAAACAGGACTACTCCTACAATGAGCAGTTCTTC. The full variable domain, in which reference TRBV9 and TRBJ2-1 provide the parts outside the CDR3, is DSGVTQTPKHLITATGQRVTLRCSPRSGDLSVYWYQQSLDQGLQFLIQYYNGEERAKGNILERFSAQQFPDLHSELNLSSLELGDSALYFCASTKQDYSYNEQFFGPGTRLTVL.

Only a few counts were recorded for this clone. The same CDR3 arises from other DNA sequences in this sample as well. J is TRBJ2-5 and V is TRBV15; no clear D. Germline V gives CDR1 LNHNV, CDR2 YYDKDF (reference sequence). The length of the CDR3 is 14 residues. The V end lost 1 base, the J end lost 2 bases, and 8 bases lay between the germline ends. The CDR3 region is CATSRVSQQETQYF. The CDR3 region has the DNA TGTGCCACCAGCAGAGTATCCCAGCAAGAGACCCAGTACTTC.

This chain joins TRBV7-9 and TRBJ1-1; D ambiguous. The V end was cut by 0 bases, the J end by 3 bases, with 14 bases between. This CDR3 has 16 residues. The germline CDR1 and CDR2 sequences are SEHNR and FQNEAQ (reference sequence). CDR3 protein: CASSLASVGPDTEAFF. CDR3 DNA sequence: TGTGCCAGCAGCTTAGCGAGTGTTGGTCCTGACACTGAAGCTTTCTTT. The variable domain in full, completed from reference TRBV7-9 and TRBJ1-1, reads DTGVSQNPRHKITKRGQNVTFRCDPISEHNRLYWYRQTLGQGPEFLTYFQNEAQLEKSRLLSDRFSAERPKGSFSTLEIQRTEQGDSAMYLCASSLASVGPDTEAFFGQGTRLTVV.

The chain has TRBV6-5 and TRBJ2-1, with 9 bases fitting TRBD2. From germline, CDR1 is MNHEY and CDR2 SVGAGI. The ends lost 0 bases at V and 11 bases at J; junction bases unmatched: 5. The CDR3 extends over 14 amino acids. The CDR3 sequence is CASSYSVTSGQQFF. As DNA, the CDR3 is TGTGCCAGCAGTTACTCGGTGACTAGCGGACAGCAGTTCTTC.

V is TRBV5-1 and J is TRBJ2-3; D perhaps matches TRBD1 (6 bases). Germline CDR1 reads SGHRS; CDR2 reads YFSETQ. V was shortened by 5 bases and J by 5 bases, with 9 bases between the two germline ends. This CDR3 contains 12 residues. The CDR3, as DNA: TGCGCCAGCAGAACAGGGCAAGATACGCAGTATTTT. Its translation: CASRTGQDTQYF. Looking up the rest from reference TRBV5-1 and TRBJ2-3 gives the full variable domain: KAGVTQTPRYLIKTRGQQVTLSCSPISGHRSVSWYQQTPGQGLQFLFEYFSETQRNKGNFPGRFSGRQFSNSRSEMNVSTLELGDSALYLCASRTGQDTQYFGPGTRLTVL.

This rearrangement joins TRBV19 to TRBJ2-5, with a tentative D call TRBD2 (6 bases). Germline values: CDR1 LNHDA, CDR2 SQIVND (reference sequence). Trimming stripped 10 bases from V and 7 bases from J, with 13 bases between. CDR3 length equals 11 residues. In DNA, the CDR3 is TGTGCCACTAACAACGGGGGGACCCAGTACTTC. This gives the protein CATNNGGTQYF.

The chain combines TRBV10-3 with TRBJ1-1, with D possibly matching TRBD1 (6 bases). Germline V lookup: CDR1 ENHRY, CDR2 SYGVKD. This CDR3 contains 11 residues. The V end lost 3 bases, the J end lost 9 bases, and 8 bases lay between the germline ends. The CDR3 sequence: CAISETGKAFF. CDR3 in DNA: TGTGCCATCAGTGAAACAGGGAAAGCTTTCTTT.

J is TRBJ2-3 and V is TRBV30; maybe TRBD1 (6 bases). CDR3 length: 13 amino acids. Trimming pared 2 bases from V and 0 bases from J, leaving 6 bases between. Germline loops: CDR1 GTSNPN, CDR2 SVGIG (reference sequence). The CDR3 protein is CAWSRGSTDTQYF. The CDR3 DNA reads TGTGCCTGGAGTAGGGGGAGCACAGATACGCAGTATTTT.

Details on this clone: One end of the junction varies from germline; a read error may be responsible. The chain recombines TRBV7-7 with TRBJ2-3, with 12 bases aligning to TRBD2. This CDR3 is built from 14 residues. Germline CDR1 is SSHAT and CDR2 is FNYEAQ (reference sequence). CDR3: CASSLGLAGDTQYF. CDR3 nucleotide sequence: TGTGCTAGCAGCCTTGGACTAGCGGGGGATACGCAGTATTTT.

V is TRBV4-1 and J is TRBJ2-7, with 7 bases aligning to TRBD1. CDR3 size: 15 residues. Germline V gene data show CDR1 as MGHRA and CDR2 as YSYEKL. After removal of 3 bases from V and 2 bases from J, the junction contained 7 bases not matched to a gene. The CDR3 reads CASSQERQGPYEQYF. In DNA, the CDR3 is TGCGCCAGCAGCCAGGAGAGACAGGGACCCTACGAGCAGTACTTC.

The chain couples TRBV5-1 to TRBJ2-2; perhaps TRBD1 as D (5 bases). The CDR3 has 14 residues. The germline V gene encodes CDR1 SGHRS and CDR2 YFSETQ. V lost 2 bases and J lost 1, with 6 bases in between. The CDR3 reads CASSFDRNTGELFF. The CDR3 DNA reads TGCGCCAGCAGCTTCGACAGGAACACCGGGGAGCTGTTTTTT.

V and J are TRBV25-1 and TRBJ1-2; TRBD1 agrees at 9 bases. Germline CDR1 MGHDK, CDR2 SYGVNS. CDR3 size: 14 residues. V shed 6 bases, J shed 2 bases, and the junction held 4 bases outside the gene matches. Here the CDR3 reads CASRRTGVNYGYTF. CDR3 DNA: TGTGCCAGCAGACGGACAGGGGTAAACTATGGCTACACCTTC.

The chain has TRBV5-6 and TRBJ1-6; D perhaps matches TRBD1 (6 bases). The CDR3 extends over 16 amino acids. Per the germline V gene, CDR1 is SGHDT and CDR2 is YYEEEE. The V and J ends lost 2 bases and 10 bases respectively, with 19 bases between them. The CDR3 DNA reads TGTGCCAGCAGCTTATTCAGGGGTCGGGAAGGGTCACCCCTCCACTTT. It encodes CASSLFRGREGSPLHF.

The sample holds a few counts of this clone. This chain joins TRBV6-1 and TRBJ1-3; TRBD1 might be the D (6 bases). The V gene lost 5 bases and the J gene lost 2 bases, with 10 bases spanning the gap. Germline CDR1 reads MNHNS; CDR2 reads SASEGT. There are 14 residues in the CDR3. Here the CDR3 DNA reads TGTGCCAGCAGTACAGGGTTCCCTGGAAACACCATATATTTT. Translating it yields CASSTGFPGNTIYF.

The rearrangement joins TRBV9 to TRBJ1-2, with 7 nucleotides matching TRBD1. The CDR3 has 15 amino acids. Germline V gene lookup returns CDR1 SGDLS and CDR2 YYNGEE. V shed 3 bases and J 4 bases; nucleotides not matched to a gene: 9. The CDR3 DNA is TGTGCCAGCAGCGCCCCGGACAGGCCCTTCTATGGCTACACCTTC. This encodes CASSAPDRPFYGYTF.

J is TRBJ1-2 and V is TRBV19; D gene unclear. The CDR3 is made up of 14 amino acids. Between the trimmed V and J ends, which lost 3 bases and 4 bases, there was a span of 12 bases. The V gene's germline CDR1 is LNHDA and CDR2 SQIVND (reference sequence). The CDR3: CASSIISGSYGYTF. The CDR3 region has the DNA TGTGCCAGTAGTATTATTTCGGGGAGCTATGGCTACACCTTC.

The chain carries TRBV7-9 and TRBJ2-7, with unresolved D. Trimming left V 5 bases short and J 5 bases short, with 7 bases between. The V gene's germline CDR1 is SEHNR and CDR2 FQNEAQ (reference sequence). CDR3 size: 11 residues. CDR3 sequence: CASSPSDEQYF. The CDR3 nucleotides are TGTGCCAGCAGCCCTTCCGACGAGCAGTACTTC.

The chain has TRBV6-5 and TRBJ1-4, with TRBD1 identical over 7 bases. Germline V gene data show CDR1 as MNHEY and CDR2 as SVGAGI. The CDR3 is made up of 12 amino acids. V lost 8 bases and J lost 5; bases outside the gene matches: 2. CDR3 DNA: TGTGCCAGCGGGACAGTCAATGAAAAACTGTTTTTT. It codes for CASGTVNEKLFF.

The chain couples TRBV14 to TRBJ2-2; D gene unclear. Germline loops: CDR1 SGHDN, CDR2 FVKESK. The CDR3 covers 16 residues. The germline V and J ends were trimmed by 6 bases and 6 bases, with 20 bases remaining between them. The CDR3, as DNA: TGTGCCAGCAGGAGAGCCTTGGCGGCTGGTTCCGGGGAGCTGTTTTTT. Its protein product is CASRRALAAGSGELFF.